This T cell receptor beta chain was sequenced in a study of cytomegalovirus exposure and HLA in healthy donors. Study outcomes and limitations: Generally TCR sequences proved uncommon, though certain public TCRs appeared in numerous donors. Among TCR beta chains, those listed as cytomegalovirus-associated numbered over 150.

The CDR3 is made up of 16 amino acids. Looked up from germline, CDR1 is MNHNY and CDR2 is SVGAGI (reference sequence). J lost 3 bases, V lost 4 bases, and 5 bases had no gene match. Generated by immunoSEQ multiplex PCR, the TCRdb table keeps only in-frame clones and is missing some. The sample shows roughly 63,000 clones, about 90% of them seen only once. With respect to this clone: Antigen: not known.

The chain links TRBV6-6 to TRBJ2-1, with 11 bases lining up with TRBD2. Sequenced sample: PBMCs. This TCR derives from a young woman in good health and CMV-seronegative. The CDR3 here is CASSFGLAGVYNEQFF. As DNA, the CDR3 is TGTGCCAGCAGTTTCGGACTAGCGGGTGTCTACAATGAGCAGTTCTTC.